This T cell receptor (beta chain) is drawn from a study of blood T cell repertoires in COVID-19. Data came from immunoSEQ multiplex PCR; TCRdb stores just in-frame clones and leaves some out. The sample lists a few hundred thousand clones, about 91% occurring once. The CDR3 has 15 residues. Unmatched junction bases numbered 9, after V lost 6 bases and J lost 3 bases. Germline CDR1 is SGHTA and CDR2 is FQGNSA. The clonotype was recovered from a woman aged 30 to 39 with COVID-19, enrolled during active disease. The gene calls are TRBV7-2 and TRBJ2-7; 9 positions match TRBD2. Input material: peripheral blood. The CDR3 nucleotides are TGTGCCAGCAGTACAAACGCGGGGGGGCTCTACGAGCAGTACTTC. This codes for CASSTNAGGLYEQYF. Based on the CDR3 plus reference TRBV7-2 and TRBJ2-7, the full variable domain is GAGVSQSPSNKVTEKGKDVELRCDPISGHTALYWYRQSLGQGLEFLIYFQGNSAPDKSGLPSDRFSAERTGGSVSTLTIQRTQQEDSAVYLCASSTNAGGLYEQYFGPGTRLTVT.